These 2 T cell receptor beta chains were all obtained from the same sample, sequenced in a study of shared clonotypes between healthy human individuals. The protocol was immunoSEQ multiplex PCR, while the TCRdb copy is restricted to in-frame clones and leaves out a portion. The repertoire holds 70,000 to 95,000 clones, roughly three fifths seen once, with around 50% in the top ten. The sequenced material came from memory CD8+ T cells sorted from blood. As for subset: CD45RO+ cells pooled with CCR7-negative TemRA cells. The receptors shown here come from a man aged 30 to 39 in good health.

V gene TRBV7-6 combines with J gene TRBJ2-2; TRBD1 matches at 7 bases. The V segment lost 0 bases and the J segment 0 bases; nucleotides outside the gene matches: 13. CDR3 length equals 20 residues. Germline CDR1 and CDR2: SGHVS and FNYEAQ. Here the CDR3 reads CASSLAFSGTVESNTGELFF. In DNA, the CDR3 is TGTGCCAGCAGCTTAGCGTTTTCCGGGACAGTAGAATCGAACACCGGGGAGCTGTTTTTT. The full variable domain, with the rest looked up from reference TRBV7-6 and TRBJ2-2, is GAGVSQSPRYKVTKRGQDVALRCDPISGHVSLYWYRQALGQGPEFLTYFNYEAQQDKSGLPNDRFSAERPEGSISTLTIQRTEQRDSAMYRCASSLAFSGTVESNTGELFFGEGSRLTVL.

The chain couples TRBV10-1 to TRBJ2-3; 9 bases agree with TRBD2. The CDR3 has 14 amino acids. Germline V gene data show CDR1 as WNHNN and CDR2 as SYGVQD (reference sequence). V trimming: 6 bases; J trimming: 4 bases; junction bases outside the gene matches: 5. CDR3 loop: CASSVAGAPDTQYF. In nucleotides, the CDR3 is TGCGCCAGCAGCGTAGCGGGAGCCCCAGATACGCAGTATTTT.